A single sample is the source of the 27 T cell receptor beta chains below, sequenced in a study of radiation and T cells in renal cell carcinoma. Sequenced by immunoSEQ multiplex PCR; TCRdb stores in-frame clones only, minus some. Counted here are 60,000 to 75,000 clones, 65% to 80% occurring once; the ten biggest clones make up approximately 6.8%. Time point specified: blood 4 weeks post-SBRT, at nephrectomy. Stated treatment: 15 Gy SBRT to primary tumor, nephrectomy 4 weeks later. The sample was blood, taken from a patient whose treatment included radiotherapy and nephrectomy. Source of these receptors: a man in his sixties with renal cell carcinoma.

The gene calls are TRBV5-1 and TRBJ2-5; 8 bases map to TRBD1. CDR3 length: 13 residues. Germline V gene lookup returns CDR1 SGHRS and CDR2 YFSETQ. Trimming removed 5 bases from V and 11 bases from J; junction bases left unmatched: 11. CDR3 protein: CASSLRDRQEQYF. The CDR3 DNA reads as TGCGCCAGCAGTCTTCGGGACAGGCAAGAGCAGTACTTC.

This chain joins TRBV7-9 and TRBJ1-2, with D perhaps TRBD1 (5 bases). The germline CDR1 and CDR2 sequences are SEHNR and FQNEAQ (reference sequence). V was clipped by 7 bases and J by 2 bases, with 17 bases between them. This CDR3 spans 15 amino acids. The CDR3 region has the DNA TGTGCCAGCATTCAGGGCTTGGACATGAACTATGGCTACACCTTC. Translation gives CASIQGLDMNYGYTF.

This chain links TRBV4-1 with TRBJ2-5, with D perhaps matching TRBD2 (6 bases). The CDR3 is made up of 14 amino acids. Per germline, CDR1 MGHRA and CDR2 YSYEKL. The V gene lost 1 base and the J gene lost 4 bases, with 10 bases spanning the gap. The CDR3, as DNA: TGCGCCAGCAGCCAAGGGACTATTCGAGAGACCCAGTACTTC. Translation gives CASSQGTIRETQYF.

This sequence joins TRBV28 and TRBJ2-1; 8 nucleotides align to TRBD2. Germline V gene sequence: CDR1 MDHEN, CDR2 SYDVKM. V gave up 5 bases and J gave up 4 bases; unmatched junction bases: 7. This CDR3 comprises 15 residues. CDR3 sequence reads: CASSTIAGSYNEQFF. Written as DNA, the CDR3 is TGTGCCAGCAGTACAATAGCGGGGTCGTACAATGAGCAGTTCTTC.

The chain links TRBV4-2 to TRBJ2-3; D might be TRBD1 or TRBD2, each matching 6 bases. Germline-derived CDR1 and CDR2 are LGHNA and YNFKEQ. The CDR3 loop spans 15 amino acids. Between the trimmed V and J ends, which lost 4 bases and 3 bases, there was a span of 14 bases. The CDR3: CASSLREGGTDTQYF. For the CDR3, the DNA is TGTGCCAGCAGCCTCCGGGAAGGGGGGACAGATACGCAGTATTTT.

This clone was seen a single time. V and J are TRBV4-3 and TRBJ2-1; 14 nucleotides match TRBD2. The CDR3 loop spans 16 amino acids. Germline assignment: CDR1 LGHNA and CDR2 YSLEER. Losses at the gene ends were 1 base for V and 10 bases for J; bases not matched to a gene: 6. Written as DNA, the CDR3 is TGCGCCAGCAGCCAAGGACTAGCGGGGGGGATCAACGAGCAGTTCTTC. This encodes CASSQGLAGGINEQFF.

The J gene is TRBJ1-1, the V gene TRBV6-1; possibly TRBD1 for D (6 bases). CDR3 length: 15 residues. The V and J ends lost 3 bases and 0 bases respectively, with 11 bases between them. Germline CDR1 MNHNS, CDR2 SASEGT. The CDR3 DNA is TGTGCCAGCAGTGACCACAGGGATTTGAACACTGAAGCTTTCTTT. It translates to CASSDHRDLNTEAFF.

The chain is built from TRBV18 and TRBJ2-1; the D gene could be TRBD1 or TRBD2 (5 bases each). Trimming took 0 bases from V and 2 from J, leaving 14 bases between them. Germline CDR1 reads KGHSH; CDR2 reads LQKENI. The CDR3 is 17 residues long. The CDR3 region has the DNA TGTGCCAGCTCACCACCACTTTCCCTGGGGGCCTACAATGAGCAGTTCTTC. Translating gives CASSPPLSLGAYNEQFF.

This clone was found once. The chain joins TRBV7-8 to TRBJ1-4; D gene uncertain. CDR1 is SGHVS and CDR2 is FQNEAQ in the germline V gene. CDR3 length equals 14 residues. V lost 1 base, J lost 3 bases, and 6 bases lay in between. For the CDR3, the DNA is TGTGCCAGCAGCTTAGAAGAAGCTAATGAAAAACTGTTTTTT. Translating gives CASSLEEANEKLFF.

J is TRBJ1-3 and V is TRBV30; D is perhaps TRBD1 (6 bases). The CDR3 has 15 amino acids. V was cut by 3 bases and J by 4 bases, with 16 bases left in between. Germline CDR1 reads GTSNPN; CDR2 reads SVGIG (reference sequence). CDR3 region: CAWSRVGGIGNTIYF. The CDR3 DNA is TGTGCCTGGAGCCGAGTAGGGGGAATCGGAAACACCATATATTTT.

The chain has TRBV6-1 and TRBJ2-5; tentatively, D is TRBD2 (6 bases). V lost 0 bases and J lost 4, with 12 bases in between. Germline-derived CDR1 and CDR2 are MNHNS and SASEGT. This CDR3 is 15 amino acids long. The CDR3 is CASSEAAGRGETQYF. The CDR3 coding sequence is TGTGCCAGCAGTGAAGCGGCGGGAAGAGGAGAGACCCAGTACTTC.

This clone was seen only once. The chain couples TRBV9 to TRBJ1-3; TRBD1 matches at 10 bases. CDR3 length equals 16 residues. V dropped 1 base and J dropped 2; count of bases not matched to a gene: 3. CDR1 and CDR2 from the germline V gene are SGDLS and YYNGEE. The CDR3 here is CASSVTDRGAGNTIYF. In nucleotides, the CDR3 is TGTGCCAGCAGCGTAACGGACAGGGGGGCTGGAAACACCATATATTTT.

The chain is built from TRBV29-1 and TRBJ2-7; 7 nucleotides agree with TRBD2. Germline CDR1 reads SQVTM; CDR2 reads ANQGSEA. CDR3 length: 12 amino acids. V lost 7 bases, J lost 3 bases, and 6 bases stayed unmatched. The DNA for the CDR3 is TGCAGCGCGGGGAGGGTAGGCTACGAGCAGTACTTC. As protein: CSAGRVGYEQYF.

This chain joins TRBV10-1 and TRBJ2-7; D tentatively reads TRBD1 or TRBD2 (6 bases each). Germline V gene data show CDR1 as WNHNN and CDR2 as SYGVQD (reference sequence). Trimming pared 6 bases from V and 4 bases from J, leaving 13 bases between. The CDR3 is 13 residues long. The DNA of the CDR3 is TGCGCCAGCAGCTACTCGGGGGCATACGAGCAGTACTTC. Its protein is CASSYSGAYEQYF.

The chain uses TRBV27 and TRBJ1-4; TRBD1 might be the D (6 bases). There are 13 residues in the CDR3. The V gene lost 6 bases and the J gene lost 7 bases, with 12 bases spanning the gap. Germline CDR1 is MNHEY and CDR2 is SMNVEV (reference sequence). CDR3 bases: TGTGCCAGCAGACGGGGGACATCTGAAAAACTGTTTTTT. This encodes CASRRGTSEKLFF.

This chain joins TRBV6-5 and TRBJ1-5; D call uncertain. V lost 4 bases to trimming and J lost 0 bases, with 10 bases between them. The CDR3 runs 15 residues. Germline loops: CDR1 MNHEY, CDR2 SVGAGI. CDR3 protein: CASSLGLYSNQPQHF. The DNA for the CDR3 is TGTGCCAGCAGTTTAGGGTTGTATAGCAATCAGCCCCAGCATTTT.

The chain is built from TRBV7-2 and TRBJ2-5; 7 bases are a match to TRBD2. CDR1 and CDR2 from the germline V gene are SGHTA and FQGNSA. The CDR3 consists of 14 residues. With V trimmed by 3 bases and J by 3 bases, 4 bases remained unmatched. Here the CDR3 reads CASSLGGEEETQYF. Here the CDR3 DNA reads TGTGCCAGCAGCTTGGGGGGGGAAGAAGAGACCCAGTACTTC.

CDR3 residues: CASREQGYSNQPQHF. CDR3 sequence (DNA): TGTGCCAGCAGAGAACAGGGGTATAGCAATCAGCCCCAGCATTTT. The rearrangement joins TRBV6-6 to TRBJ1-5, with 7 bases fitting TRBD1. The CDR3 runs 15 residues. The V gene's germline CDR1 is MNHNY and CDR2 SVGAGI (reference sequence). V lost 6 bases, J lost 0 bases, and 5 bases stayed unmatched.

This chain connects TRBV4-3 to TRBJ2-2; no clear D. This CDR3 is 12 amino acids long. Trimming left V 4 bases short and J 7 bases short, with 7 bases between. Germline V gene lookup returns CDR1 LGHNA and CDR2 YSLEER. The CDR3 sequence is CASSPQLGELFF. CDR3 DNA sequence: TGCGCCAGCAGCCCCCAGCTCGGGGAGCTGTTTTTT.

The genes are TRBV28 and TRBJ1-4, with D perhaps TRBD1 (5 bases). CDR3 size: 15 residues. Trimming stripped 0 bases from V and 7 bases from J, with 12 bases between. CDR1 and CDR2 from the germline V gene are MDHEN and SYDVKM. CDR3 in amino acids: CASSLWGGGPEKLFF. As DNA, the CDR3 is TGTGCCAGCAGTTTATGGGGCGGGGGTCCTGAAAAACTGTTTTTT.

The chain couples TRBV7-8 to TRBJ2-1, with 12 bases identical to TRBD2. There are 14 residues in the CDR3. The germline V gene has CDR1 SGHVS and CDR2 FQNEAQ. V trimming: 5 bases; J trimming: 16 bases; junction bases outside the gene matches: 12. The CDR3 here is CASSPLTSGSSGFF. The CDR3 DNA reads as TGTGCCAGCAGCCCCCTGACTAGCGGGAGCTCGGGATTCTTC.

The J gene is TRBJ2-1, the V gene TRBV5-1; maybe TRBD1 (6 bases). Germline V gives CDR1 SGHRS, CDR2 YFSETQ. This CDR3 region has 12 residues. V dropped 4 bases and J dropped 8 bases, with 10 bases sitting between them. The CDR3 spells CASSQGQDEQFF. As DNA, the CDR3 is TGCGCCAGCAGCCAGGGGCAGGATGAGCAGTTCTTC. Looking up the rest from reference TRBV5-1 and TRBJ2-1 gives the full variable domain: KAGVTQTPRYLIKTRGQQVTLSCSPISGHRSVSWYQQTPGQGLQFLFEYFSETQRNKGNFPGRFSGRQFSNSRSEMNVSTLELGDSALYLCASSQGQDEQFFGPGTRLTVL.

This clone was found a few times. The chain carries TRBV10-1 and TRBJ1-5; D possibly corresponds to TRBD1 (5 bases). Germline V CDR1 and CDR2: WNHNN, SYGVQD (reference sequence). Trimming took 2 bases from V and 3 from J, leaving 8 bases between them. This CDR3 region has 14 residues. The CDR3 is CASSEGGTNQPQHF. CDR3 DNA: TGCGCCAGCAGTGAGGGGGGGACCAATCAGCCCCAGCATTTT.

J is TRBJ2-2 and V is TRBV5-4; D perhaps matches TRBD1 (5 bases). Trimming removed 0 bases from V and 8 bases from J, with 14 bases in between. CDR1 is SGHNT and CDR2 is YYREEE in the germline V gene (reference sequence). This CDR3 spans 15 amino acids. The DNA of the CDR3 is TGTGCCAGCAGCTTGGAAGGGGCAGTGGTGGGGGAGCTGTTTTTT. It translates to CASSLEGAVVGELFF.

On this clone: Within the sample, other DNA sequences also encode this same CDR3. The J gene is TRBJ2-7, the V gene TRBV6-1; D gene uncertain. Germline V gene lookup returns CDR1 MNHNS and CDR2 SASEGT. CDR3 length equals 15 residues. CDR3 sequence: CASSEIPLPSYEQYV. CDR3 coding DNA: TGCGCCAGCAGTGAAATTCCGCTGCCCTCCTACGAGCAGTACGTC.

The chain combines TRBV7-9 with TRBJ1-2; TRBD1 matches 11 bases. Per the germline V gene, CDR1 is SEHNR and CDR2 is FQNEAQ (reference sequence). This CDR3 region has 17 residues. V lost 2 bases to trimming and J lost 4 bases; unmatched junction nucleotides: 9. The CDR3 nucleotides are TGTGCCAGCAGCTTACCAGGACAGGGGGCCTCCTCCTATGGCTACACCTTC. This translates into CASSLPGQGASSYGYTF.

The rearrangement joins TRBV19 to TRBJ1-1; D is unresolved. V dropped 3 bases and J dropped 0 bases, with 14 bases sitting between them. The CDR3 loop spans 16 amino acids. Germline loops: CDR1 LNHDA, CDR2 SQIVND (reference sequence). CDR3 nucleotides: TGTGCCAGTAGTATGGGCCAGGACGCCATGAACACTGAAGCTTTCTTT. Protein: CASSMGQDAMNTEAFF.